These 9 T cell receptor beta chains were sequenced from one sample in a study of blood T cells in healthy people across ages. PCR was performed a second time for about 7 to 12 cycles using a sample-barcoded 5' primer and a J-beta primer mix. TCRdb processed the 5' RACE reads anew with MiXCR; each CDR3 protein has one entry. The repertoire holds over a million distinct CDR3 sequences, with less than 45% as singletons. The sample was blood. These receptors all come from a woman under 30 in good health.

This clonotype was detected only a few times. The rearrangement uses TRBV11-2 and TRBJ2-1; D not resolved. This CDR3 has 14 amino acids. Trimming removed 1 base from V and 10 bases from J, with 14 bases in between. In germline, CDR1 is SGHAT, CDR2 FQNNGV. Written as DNA, the CDR3 is TGTGCCAGCAGCTTAGGCTCCCCCCCAAGCGAGCAGTTCTTC. The encoded protein is CASSLGSPPSEQFF. Full variable domain (outside the CDR3, taken from reference TRBV11-2 and TRBJ2-1): EAGVAQSPRYKIIEKRQSVAFWCNPISGHATLYWYQQILGQGPKLLIQFQNNGVVDDSQLPKDRFSAERLKGVDSTLKIQPAKLEDSAVYLCASSLGSPPSEQFFGPGTRLTVL.

This chain connects TRBV7-2 to TRBJ2-7, with TRBD1 matching 9 bases. The V and J ends lost 5 bases and 7 bases, in that order; junction bases with no gene match: 15. This CDR3 is 16 amino acids long. Germline assignment: CDR1 SGHTA and CDR2 FQGNSA. CDR3: CASSLSGTGSVNEQYF. DNA of the CDR3: TGTGCCAGCAGCCTATCCGGGACAGGGTCGGTCAATGAGCAGTACTTC. Combining the CDR3 with reference TRBV7-2 and TRBJ2-7 gives the whole variable domain GAGVSQSPSNKVTEKGKDVELRCDPISGHTALYWYRQSLGQGLEFLIYFQGNSAPDKSGLPSDRFSAERTGGSVSTLTIQRTQQEDSAVYLCASSLSGTGSVNEQYFGPGTRLTVT.

This clonotype was counted once. The chain combines TRBV6-2 or TRBV6-3 with TRBJ1-5; D is unclear. Trimming shortened V by 6 bases and J by 6 bases, and 9 bases separated the two germline ends. CDR1 is MNHEY, CDR2 SVGEGT, per germline. The CDR3 runs 12 residues. CDR3 protein: CASRDRGQPQHF. CDR3 DNA: TGTGCCAGCAGGGATCGGGGTCAGCCCCAGCATTTT.

The J gene is TRBJ2-5, the V gene TRBV5-1, with TRBD1 matching 8 bases. This CDR3 is built from 15 residues. The V gene end was trimmed by 4 bases and the J gene end by 5 bases; junction bases not matched to a gene: 10. Germline CDR1 SGHRS, CDR2 YFSETQ. The chain's CDR3 is CASSARTGSRETQYF. The DNA of the CDR3 is TGCGCCAGCAGCGCAAGGACAGGGAGTAGGGAGACCCAGTACTTC.

This clonotype was detected ten times or more. The gene calls are TRBV2 and TRBJ2-1; D is unclear. There are 13 residues in the CDR3. V shed 5 bases and J shed 4 bases, with 9 bases lying between them. Germline V CDR1 and CDR2: SNHLY, FYNNEI. The CDR3 is CASSPSPYNEQFF. Here the CDR3 DNA reads TGTGCCAGCAGTCCATCCCCGTACAATGAGCAGTTCTTC.

V and J are TRBV12-3 or TRBV12-4 and TRBJ1-2, with D possibly matching TRBD1 (5 bases). The V and J ends lost 7 bases and 2 bases respectively, with 23 bases between them. This CDR3 spans 17 amino acids. The CDR3 DNA reads as TGTGCCAGCAACGAGGGGAAACAAGGTGCCGGGAACTATGGCTACACCTTC. Protein: CASNEGKQGAGNYGYTF.

This rearrangement joins TRBV4-1 to TRBJ1-1; D possibly corresponds to TRBD1 (5 bases). CDR1 and CDR2 from the germline V gene are MGHRA and YSYEKL. V lost 3 bases and J lost 0, with 14 bases in between. The CDR3 length is 16 residues. The CDR3 DNA reads as TGCGCCAGCAGCCAGGGGACGGTGGTCATGAACACTGAAGCTTTCTTT. Its translation is CASSQGTVVMNTEAFF.

This clonotype has more than one count but fewer than ten. V is TRBV5-1 and J is TRBJ2-7; TRBD1 might be the D (5 bases). The J call may be incorrect, as the DNA end agrees better with TRBJ2-5. CDR3 size: 15 residues. The V gene's germline CDR1 is SGHRS and CDR2 YFSETQ. This chain's CDR3 is CASSLGARFAETQYF. CDR3 bases: TGCGCCAGCAGCTTAGGGGCACGCTTTGCGGAGACCCAGTACTTC.

The chain recombines TRBV7-8 with TRBJ2-1; 7 nucleotides agree with TRBD2. CDR3 length: 14 residues. Germline V lookup: CDR1 SGHVS, CDR2 FQNEAQ. V lost 5 bases and J lost 7; bases outside the gene matches: 8. The CDR3: CASSPGGAKNEQFF. CDR3 nucleotides: TGTGCCAGCAGCCCGGGGGGAGCGAAGAATGAGCAGTTCTTC.